The clone carrying this TCR beta chain was recorded only once. This entry is derived from a study of blood T cell repertoires in COVID-19. The repertoire was sequenced with immunoSEQ multiplex PCR; TCRdb's copy has only in-frame clones and lacks some. The sample shows about 130,000 clones, roughly four fifths of them seen only once. Unmatched junction bases numbered 3, after V lost 0 bases and J lost 5 bases. The CDR3 length is 16 residues. The germline gives CDR1 MNHEY, CDR2 SVGAGI. The chain combines TRBV6-5 with TRBJ2-3; 12 bases fit TRBD1. The sequenced sample consisted of peripheral blood. The receptor was isolated from a woman aged 45-65 years with acute or convalescent COVID-19. CDR3 DNA sequence: TGTGCCAGCAGTTACTCTGGGACAGGGGGCCAAGATACGCAGTATTTT. Translation: CASSYSGTGGQDTQYF.